This T cell receptor beta chain was recovered during a study of blood T cells in healthy people across ages. The authors ran a second PCR of about 7 to 11 cycles using a sample-barcoded 5' primer and a J-beta primer mix. TCRdb called the 5' RACE reads again in MiXCR, with one record for every CDR3 protein. The table shows roughly 900,000 distinct CDR3 sequences, with more than 25% occurring only once. V dropped 4 bases and J dropped 2 bases, with 12 bases sitting between them. CDR1 and CDR2 from the germline V gene are SGHRS and YFSETQ. The CDR3 is made up of 14 amino acids. A minimum of 5 micrograms of total RNA was extracted per sample.

The receptor's source is a woman older than 75 in good health. This chain uses TRBV5-1 with TRBJ1-1; maybe TRBD1 (5 bases). Sequenced: blood. The CDR3 loop reads CASSPGGGNTEAFF. The CDR3 DNA sequence: TGCGCCAGCAGCCCCGGGGGAGGAAACACTGAAGCTTTCTTT.